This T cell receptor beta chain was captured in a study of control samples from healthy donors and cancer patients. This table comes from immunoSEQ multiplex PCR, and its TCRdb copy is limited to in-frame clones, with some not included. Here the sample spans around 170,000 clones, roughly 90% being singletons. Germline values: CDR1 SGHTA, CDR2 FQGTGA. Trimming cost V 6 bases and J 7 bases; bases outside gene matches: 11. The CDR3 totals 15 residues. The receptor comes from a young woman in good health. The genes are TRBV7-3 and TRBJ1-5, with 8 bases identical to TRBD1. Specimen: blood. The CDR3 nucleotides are TGTGCCAGCAGATTTTTCCAGGGGGCGGGACAGCCCCAGCATTTT. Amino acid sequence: CASRFFQGAGQPQHF.